This TCR beta chain was identified in a study of shared clonotypes between healthy human individuals. General study findings and limits: A handful of donors showed sharing of about 5.5% of naive CD4 clonotypes.

The naive CD8 subset, CD45RO-negative cells positively selected for CCR7, excluded terminally differentiated effector memory CD45RA+ cells. Recent acute infections and vaccinations were absent in the healthy HIV-negative adult donors. Methods used by the authors: Filtering differed since immunoSEQ provided only junctions, with no quality scores. Profiling relied on immunoSEQ multiplex PCR, and the TCRdb table lists in-frame clones only, not all of them. V and J calls and clone size are as listed in that table; D and trimming were resolved from the DNA. The profile shows about 2.1 million clones, around 95% of them singletons. Points on this clone: Its matching antigen is unknown.

The CDR3 spans 14 residues. Germline lookup yields CDR1 MNHEY and CDR2 SMNVEV (reference sequence). V dropped 6 bases and J dropped 8 bases, with 17 bases sitting between them. The receptor was derived from a man in his late teens or twenties in good health. Some clones in this sample may be carry-over from other donors' samples. The sample was naive CD8+ T cells from PBMCs. This chain connects TRBV27 to TRBJ2-1; D remains ambiguous. The CDR3 region is CASSPAAPFDEQFF. DNA for the CDR3: TGTGCCAGCAGCCCGGCGGCCCCATTTGATGAGCAGTTCTTC.